This T cell receptor beta chain was sequenced for a study of T cells in Graves' hyperthyroidism and ophthalmopathy. The overall study: Peripheral blood draws took place at initial diagnosis, ahead of any treatment.

Germline values: CDR1 SGHVS, CDR2 FQNEAQ. The V and J ends lost 1 base and 8 bases, in that order; junction bases with no gene match: 10. The CDR3 length is 17 residues. Amplified regions were TCR beta CDR3 sequences from RNA transcripts. First-round RT-PCR of the TCR CDR3 relied on the HTBI primer set. Each CDR3 protein is one row after TCRdb ran MiXCR on the multiplex PCR reads. Of about 710,000 distinct CDR3 sequences in the sample, 16% were seen once. This clonotype was counted at least ten times. The study defined stable Graves' hyperthyroidism as no ophthalmopathy progression within 18 months. Hyperthyroidism had been newly diagnosed in patients aged 18 to 65, and its duration was under 2 months. Researchers barred patients who had uncontrolled infection, other autoimmune disease, pregnancy or lactation.

The sample consisted of blood. The chain employs TRBV7-8 and TRBJ2-1, with 11 bases fitting TRBD2. The receptor was isolated from a man between 18 and 35 years old with Graves' hyperthyroidism. This chain's CDR3 is CASSLEMGSGREYEQFF. The CDR3 DNA reads as TGTGCCAGCAGCTTAGAAATGGGTAGCGGGAGGGAGTATGAGCAGTTCTTC.